Following are 13 T cell receptor beta chains from one sample sequenced in a study of shared clonotypes between healthy human individuals. Naive CD8 populations comprised CD45RO-negative cells positively selected for CCR7, excluding terminally differentiated effector memory CD45RA+ cells. Profiling relied on immunoSEQ multiplex PCR, and the TCRdb table lists in-frame clones only, not all of them. This sample carries around 1,900,000 clones, 93% of them seen once, and the ten largest clones take 1.5% to 2%. Sequencing used naive CD8+ T cells from PBMCs. Every receptor here comes from a man aged 18 to 30 in good health. Some clones in this sample may be carry-over from other donors' samples.

The chain recombines TRBV28 with TRBJ2-7; TRBD2 aligns across 13 bases. J lost 3 bases, V lost 5 bases, and 10 bases had no gene match. Germline CDR1 MDHEN, CDR2 SYDVKM. The CDR3 loop spans 17 amino acids. CDR3 region: CASSTGTSGNNYYEQYF. CDR3 coding DNA: TGTGCCAGCAGTACCGGGACTAGCGGGAACAACTACTACGAGCAGTACTTC.

The J gene is TRBJ2-2, the V gene TRBV5-6; TRBD2 is a possible D gene (5 bases). CDR3 size: 14 residues. V was trimmed by 0 bases and J by 7 bases, leaving 10 bases between them. The germline V gene encodes CDR1 SGHDT and CDR2 YYEEEE. CDR3 DNA sequence: TGTGCCAGCAGCTTGGTCTCTGCGGGCGGGGAGCTGTTTTTT. Its translation: CASSLVSAGGELFF.

This chain joins TRBV28 and TRBJ2-5; D remains ambiguous. Germline CDR1 and CDR2: MDHEN and SYDVKM. This CDR3 is built from 13 residues. V lost 2 bases to trimming and J lost 3 bases, with 7 bases between them. The CDR3 here is CASSLGIKETQYF. The CDR3 nucleotides read TGTGCCAGCAGTTTAGGCATAAAAGAGACCCAGTACTTC.

The rearrangement joins TRBV10-3 to TRBJ2-5; D is tentatively TRBD1 or TRBD2 (5 bases each). CDR1 is ENHRY, CDR2 SYGVKD, per germline. This CDR3 comprises 15 residues. Trimming took off 0 bases at V and 0 bases at J, with 8 bases between the two ends. CDR3 DNA sequence: TGTGCCATCAGTGAGTCAGAGGGGTACCAAGAGACCCAGTACTTC. As protein: CAISESEGYQETQYF.

V is TRBV5-6 and J is TRBJ2-1, with 7 bases matching TRBD1. V lost 0 bases and J lost 5; bases outside the gene matches: 8. CDR3 length: 16 amino acids. Germline V gene sequence: CDR1 SGHDT, CDR2 YYEEEE. This CDR3 is CASSLGPGQFHNEQFF. The CDR3 region has the DNA TGTGCCAGCAGCTTGGGACCGGGACAGTTTCACAATGAGCAGTTCTTC.

This rearrangement joins TRBV19 to TRBJ2-2, with D possibly being TRBD1 (5 bases). V was shortened by 7 bases and J by 2 bases, with 14 bases between the two germline ends. Germline CDR1 and CDR2: LNHDA and SQIVND (reference sequence). The CDR3 has 15 residues. In nucleotides, the CDR3 is TGTGCCAGTACCCAGTTTAGGGGTAACACCGGGGAGCTGTTTTTT. Translation: CASTQFRGNTGELFF.

V is TRBV7-9 and J is TRBJ2-7, with TRBD2 matching over 7 bases. The CDR3 has 14 amino acids. CDR1 is SEHNR, CDR2 FQNEAQ, per germline (reference sequence). Trimming removed 7 bases from V and 1 base from J; junction bases left unmatched: 7. The CDR3 spells CASKEGGTSYEQYF. CDR3 DNA: TGTGCCAGCAAAGAGGGAGGGACTTCCTACGAGCAGTACTTC.

Points on this clone: The sample contains more than one DNA sequence encoding this CDR3. This chain links TRBV7-8 with TRBJ2-7; D call uncertain. The V end lost 4 bases, the J end lost 6 bases, and 10 bases lay between the germline ends. Per the germline V gene, CDR1 is SGHVS and CDR2 is FQNEAQ. There are 12 residues in the CDR3. In nucleotides, the CDR3 is TGTGCCAGCAGCTCCGGTGGCTCCGAGCAGTACTTC. This sequence encodes CASSSGGSEQYF.

The chain employs TRBV4-1 and TRBJ1-5; D not resolved. The CDR3 has 14 amino acids. Looked up from germline, CDR1 is MGHRA and CDR2 is YSYEKL. Trimming removed 0 bases at V and 4 bases at J, with 7 bases between. The CDR3 loop is CASSQDWPNQPQHF. The CDR3 DNA sequence: TGCGCCAGCAGCCAAGACTGGCCTAATCAGCCCCAGCATTTT.

The chain employs TRBV28 and TRBJ2-7; 7 bases fit TRBD2. The CDR3 covers 15 residues. The J segment lost 2 bases and the V segment lost 3 bases, leaving 7 bases of the junction unmatched. Germline V lookup: CDR1 MDHEN, CDR2 SYDVKM. The chain's CDR3 is CASSFPREKAYEQYF. CDR3 DNA: TGTGCCAGCAGTTTCCCGCGGGAGAAAGCCTACGAGCAGTACTTC.

The CDR3: CASSQTNREGLETQYF. DNA of the CDR3: TGTGCCAGCAGCCAAACAAACCGGGAGGGACTGGAGACCCAGTACTTC. This chain uses TRBV7-9 with TRBJ2-5; the match to TRBD2 covers 8 bases. Looked up from germline, CDR1 is SEHNR and CDR2 is FQNEAQ (reference sequence). V gave up 5 bases and J gave up 5 bases; unmatched junction bases: 13. The CDR3 is made up of 16 amino acids. Looking up the rest from reference TRBV7-9 and TRBJ2-5 gives the full variable domain: DTGVSQNPRHKITKRGQNVTFRCDPISEHNRLYWYRQTLGQGPEFLTYFQNEAQLEKSRLLSDRFSAERPKGSFSTLEIQRTEQGDSAMYLCASSQTNREGLETQYFGPGTRLLVL.

The rearrangement joins TRBV27 to TRBJ1-2; 10 nucleotides line up with TRBD1. The CDR3 extends over 15 amino acids. CDR1 and CDR2 from the germline V gene are MNHEY and SMNVEV (reference sequence). V gave up 4 bases and J gave up 6 bases; unmatched junction bases: 8. CDR3 region: CASSSGTGVKNGYTF. The CDR3 DNA reads as TGTGCCAGCAGTTCGGGGACAGGGGTTAAGAATGGCTACACCTTC.

This chain links TRBV7-9 with TRBJ2-5; 8 bases fit TRBD2. The J segment lost 4 bases and the V segment lost 7 bases, leaving 17 bases of the junction unmatched. This CDR3 spans 17 amino acids. CDR1 is SEHNR, CDR2 FQNEAQ, per germline (reference sequence). CDR3 loop: CASMGPGLAGRRETQYF. In DNA, the CDR3 is TGTGCCAGCATGGGGCCCGGACTAGCCGGCCGAAGAGAGACCCAGTACTTC.